The source of this T cell receptor (beta chain) is a study of early T cells in non-severe SARS-CoV-2 infection. Across the study: Whole-blood bulk RNA, unsorted, was sequenced, and chains were unpaired. Overall study results and limits: The VDJdb matching leaned toward anti-spike CD8 responses and overlooked private and CD4 specificities.

Individual cDNA molecules received unique molecular identifiers. TCRdb processed the 5' RACE reads anew with MiXCR; each CDR3 protein has one entry. The table has tens of thousands of distinct CDR3 sequences, roughly 6% seen once; the top ten hold roughly 8%. This clonotype has at least ten counts. The antigen is unknown. This clonotype was obtained from an adult who was a healthcare worker with PCR-confirmed SARS-CoV-2 infection or an uninfected control (not recorded which). Sequenced sample: whole blood.

The CDR3 nucleotides are TGTGCCAGCAGCTTAGGTCAGTTCTACGAGCAGTACTTC. Residues: CASSLGQFYEQYF. This chain connects TRBV7-9 to TRBJ2-7; no reliable D call. V lost 1 base and J 3 bases, leaving 7 bases between the germline ends. The CDR3 length is 13 residues. Germline values: CDR1 SEHNR, CDR2 FQNEAQ (reference sequence).